A selection of T cell receptor beta chains follows, all from one sample in a study of T-cell memory formation after mild COVID-19. Each CDR3 protein is one row after TCRdb ran MiXCR on the 5' RACE reads. The data show about 340,000 distinct CDR3 sequences, 13% to 15% seen once. The sequenced material came from PBMCs or a T cell subset sorted from them (not recorded which). Source of these receptors: a man younger than 30 who had mild COVID-19 (a few samples of this study predate the infection). Cell type and time point are not known. Both conserved end residues are part of each CDR3. The order of the fields is D gene, CDR3 length, clone size, J gene, V gene, CDR3 DNA, CDR3 protein. A D gene is named only where the DNA matches it firmly. Expanded clones are given a class, and other clones once, few, many or no size at all.

>TRBD1|15|few|TRBJ1-1|TRBV18
TGTGCCAGCTCACCCCTCGACAGGGTTGGCACTGAAGCTTTCTTT
CASSPLDRVGTEAFF
>TRBD2|17|-|TRBJ2-3|TRBV7-2
TGTGCCAGAAGCCCCGCCGGGACTAGCGGGGACACAGATACGCAGTATTTT
CARSPAGTSGDTDTQYF
>TRBD1|15|-|TRBJ1-5|TRBV7-6
TGTGCCAGCAGCCAAATGACAGGGTTCAATCAGCCCCAGCATTTT
CASSQMTGFNQPQHF
>-|14|once|TRBJ1-2|TRBV24-1
TGTGCCACCAGTGGGCAGGGGTTGAGCTATGGCTACACCTTC
CATSGQGLSYGYTF
>TRBD1|15|-|TRBJ1-5|TRBV4-3
TGCGCCAGCAGCCAAGATGGGGACAGTGAACAGCCCCAGCATTTT
CASSQDGDSEQPQHF
>TRBD1|15|many|TRBJ2-1|TRBV7-8
TGTGCCAGCAGCTTAGTAGGGACAGGGAGAAGTGAGCAGTTCTTC
CASSLVGTGRSEQFF
>-|12|many|TRBJ2-1|TRBV10-3
TGTGCCACGGGACATCCCGGGGATGAGCAGTTCTTC
CATGHPGDEQFF
>-|15|few|TRBJ2-5|TRBV6-2/TRBV6-3
TGTGCCAGCAGCCCCTCGGCTAGACAGACGCAGACCCAGTACTTC
CASSPSARQTQTQYF
>-|14|few|TRBJ2-7|TRBV7-9
TGTGCCAGCAGCCCCTTGGGGGGGCTGGACGAGCAGTACTTC
CASSPLGGLDEQYF
>-|14|-|TRBJ2-1|TRBV7-2
TGTGCCAGCAGCTCCAGCTCTACGTACAATGAGCAGTTCTTC
CASSSSSTYNEQFF
>-|16|-|TRBJ2-7|TRBV4-2
TGTGCCAGCAGCCAAGATGGGGGGCAGGGGACCTACGAGCAGTACTTC
CASSQDGGQGTYEQYF
>-|12|few|TRBJ2-3|TRBV20-1
TGCAGTGCTAGACAGGGGACAGATACGCAGTATTTT
CSARQGTDTQYF
>TRBD2|15|few|TRBJ2-3|TRBV28
TGTGCCAGCAATCCCCGGCGGGGGGATCTAGATACGCAGTATTTT
CASNPRRGDLDTQYF
>TRBD1|19|few|TRBJ2-5|TRBV18
TGTGCCAGCTCACCAAGGGGGCAGCTCCTTCCCCTAGGCCAAGAGACCCAGTACTTC
CASSPRGQLLPLGQETQYF
>TRBD1|17|-|TRBJ1-2|TRBV4-3
TGCGCCAGCAGCCAAGCAGCCGGGACAGGGTCCGACTATGGCTACACCTTC
CASSQAAGTGSDYGYTF
>-|13|-|TRBJ2-7|TRBV27
TGTGCCAGCAGTTCACAGGCTTCCTACGAGCAGTACTTC
CASSSQASYEQYF
>-|13|-|TRBJ2-2|TRBV21-1
TGTGCCAGCAGCAAAGCGCCTCGACGGAGGCTGTTTTTT
CASSKAPRRRLFF
>-|15|-|TRBJ2-7|TRBV3-1
TGTGCCAGCAGCCAAGTGAGGGTCCTCTCCTACGAGCAGTACTTC
CASSQVRVLSYEQYF
>TRBD1|14|few|TRBJ1-2|TRBV6-5
TGTGCCAGCAGGATGGACAGGGCTTGGTATGGCTACACCTTC
CASRMDRAWYGYTF
>-|14|many|TRBJ2-1|TRBV5-1
TGCGCCAGCAGCCCAGCGGGCGGAGGGAATGAGCAGTTCTTC
CASSPAGGGNEQFF
>-|15|few|TRBJ2-2|TRBV9
TGTGCCAGCAGCGTAGCTTTACTAGAGGGCGGGGAGCTGTTTTTT
CASSVALLEGGELFF
>-|13|-|TRBJ1-1|TRBV6-1
TGTGCCAGCAGTGTTTTCTCGGTGTATGAAGCTTTCTTT
CASSVFSVYEAFF
>-|17|many|TRBJ1-2|TRBV4-1
TGCGCCAGCAGCCAAGCAGCGGGAGGACCTTGGAACTATGGCTACACCTTC
CASSQAAGGPWNYGYTF
>-|15|few|TRBJ1-2|TRBV6-5
TGTGCCAGCAGACCCACCCTCCAGGGCACCTATGGCTACACCTTC
CASRPTLQGTYGYTF
>-|15|few|TRBJ1-6|TRBV20-1
TGCAGTGCTAGAGATGGGAGGTTTTTTGGTTCACCCCTCCACTTT
CSARDGRFFGSPLHF
>TRBD1|18|-|TRBJ1-3|TRBV9
TGTGCCAGCAGCGCTCGCGGACAGGGGGACGTGACTGGAAACACCATATATTTT
CASSARGQGDVTGNTIYF
>-|14|-|TRBJ2-4|TRBV7-2
TGTGCCAGCAGCCCCGGTTTGGGGGGAGACATTCAGTACTTC
CASSPGLGGDIQYF
>-|15|-|TRBJ1-1|TRBV7-2
TGTGCCAGCGGGTTTCGAGGGGCGATCAACACTGAAGCTTTCTTT
CASGFRGAINTEAFF
>-|13|many|TRBJ2-1|TRBV7-9
TGTGCCAGCAGCTTCCGCGGATTCAATGAGCAGTTCTTC
CASSFRGFNEQFF
>TRBD1|14|few|TRBJ1-2|TRBV5-1
TGCGCCAGCAGCTCAACAGGGGGATCCTATGGCTACACCTTC
CASSSTGGSYGYTF
>TRBD1|14|many|TRBJ1-1|TRBV5-1
TGCGCCAGCAGCGCCGGGACAGGGGTAACTGAAGCTTTCTTT
CASSAGTGVTEAFF
>-|12|many|TRBJ2-7|TRBV19
TGTGCCAGTAGTAATCAGGGCTACGAGCAGTACTTC
CASSNQGYEQYF
>-|14|few|TRBJ2-5|TRBV4-1
TGCGCCAGCAGCCAAGTGGCCCCCGAAGAGACCCAGTACTTC
CASSQVAPEETQYF
>-|13|many|TRBJ2-5|TRBV6-6
TGTGCCAGCAGTAAAAGCCACGAAGGGACCCAGTACTTC
CASSKSHEGTQYF
>-|15|-|TRBJ1-1|TRBV5-8
TGTGCCAGCAGCTTGGCGGGACGGGTGAACACTGAAGCTTTCTTT
CASSLAGRVNTEAFF
>-|16|many|TRBJ1-6|TRBV4-3
TGCGCCAGCAGCCAAGATTCAGGGTCAGGTAATTCACCCCTCCACTTT
CASSQDSGSGNSPLHF
>-|14|-|TRBJ2-3|TRBV5-1
TGCGCCAGCAGCTTGGGTACCATCCGCGATACGCAGTATTTT
CASSLGTIRDTQYF
>-|15|few|TRBJ2-7|TRBV15
TGTGCCACCAGCAGAGGTAGGGTTCCGTCCTACGAGCAGTACTTC
CATSRGRVPSYEQYF
>TRBD2|14|few|TRBJ2-3|TRBV19
TGTGCCAGTAGTATTGGGGGGGTCACAGATACGCAGTATTTT
CASSIGGVTDTQYF
>-|15|few|TRBJ2-4|TRBV12-5
TGTGCTAGTGGTTTGGAGGGGCTAGCTCAGAACATTCAGTACTTC
CASGLEGLAQNIQYF
>TRBD1|15|many|TRBJ2-7|TRBV18
TGTGCCAGCTCCCCGGGACAGGGTGTTTACTACGAGCAGTACTTC
CASSPGQGVYYEQYF
>-|13|few|TRBJ1-6|TRBV7-9
TGTGCCAGCAGCTTAGTCGGGGGTTCACCCCTCCACTTT
CASSLVGGSPLHF
>-|18|-|TRBJ1-2|TRBV4-1
TGCGCCAGCAGCCAAGATCCAGTAAAGGGAGGGTATAGCTATGGCTACACCTTC
CASSQDPVKGGYSYGYTF
>TRBD1|15|few|TRBJ1-1|TRBV4-2
TGTGCCAGCAGCCAAGATTACATGACGGGACAGTTGGCTTTCTTT
CASSQDYMTGQLAFF
>TRBD1|12|few|TRBJ2-3|TRBV20-1
TGCAGTGCTAGAGACGTTGAGAGACAGGGGATTTTT
CSARDVERQGIF
>TRBD2|16|many|TRBJ2-7|TRBV12-3/TRBV12-4
TGTGCCAGCAGCCATGGGGGATTGCGGGGGGCTTACGAGCAGTACTTC
CASSHGGLRGAYEQYF
>-|14|few|TRBJ1-1|TRBV6-4
TGTGCCAGCAGTGCGGGAGGGGTGAACACTGAAGCTTTCTTT
CASSAGGVNTEAFF
>-|15|-|TRBJ2-1|TRBV4-1
TGCGCCAGCAGCCCCCTAGCCCCTAGGGTCGTGGAGCAGTTCTTC
CASSPLAPRVVEQFF
>TRBD2|16|many|TRBJ2-3|TRBV11-2
TGTGCCAGCAGCTTTGGGGGGGGGAATACCCAAAGGGGGCAGTATTTT
CASSFGGGNTQRGQYF
>TRBD1|15|few|TRBJ2-6|TRBV10-3
TGTGCCATCGGACAGGGTAACTCTGGGGCCAACGTCCTGACTTTC
CAIGQGNSGANVLTF
>-|14|-|TRBJ2-1|TRBV20-1
TGCAGTGCTAGAGACCTGAGCTCCTACAATGAGCAGTTCTTC
CSARDLSSYNEQFF
>-|15|-|TRBJ1-5|TRBV4-2
TGTGCCAGCAGCCAAGATCCCCGGGCTCATCAGCCCCAGCATTTT
CASSQDPRAHQPQHF
>-|12|many|TRBJ1-1|TRBV12-3/TRBV12-4
TGTGCCAGCAGTCCCTCGGGTAGTGAAGCTTTCTTT
CASSPSGSEAFF
>-|18|few|TRBJ2-6|TRBV4-3
TGCGCCAGCAGCCAAGAAAGGGGAGTAAGCTCTGGGGCCAACGTCCTGACTTTC
CASSQERGVSSGANVLTF
>-|13|-|TRBJ1-1|TRBV6-1
TGTGCCAGCAGTGAAGTGGAGGCCGATGAAGCTTTCTTT
CASSEVEADEAFF
>TRBD1|17|-|TRBJ2-5|TRBV20-1
TGCAGTGCTGTCCCGGACAGGCCGGTCGGGTGGCAAGAGACCCAGTACTTC
CSAVPDRPVGWQETQYF
>TRBD1|15|-|TRBJ2-2|TRBV5-4
TGTGCCAGCAGCTTTGAGGGGGCGCTCACCGGGGAGCTGTTTTTT
CASSFEGALTGELFF
>-|15|-|TRBJ2-6|TRBV4-1
TGCGCCAGCAGCCAAAAGGGGACTGGGGCCAACGTCCTGACTTTC
CASSQKGTGANVLTF
>-|15|-|TRBJ1-5|TRBV15
TGTGCCACCAGCAGAGCGGGACGGATTGATCAGCCCCAGCATTTT
CATSRAGRIDQPQHF